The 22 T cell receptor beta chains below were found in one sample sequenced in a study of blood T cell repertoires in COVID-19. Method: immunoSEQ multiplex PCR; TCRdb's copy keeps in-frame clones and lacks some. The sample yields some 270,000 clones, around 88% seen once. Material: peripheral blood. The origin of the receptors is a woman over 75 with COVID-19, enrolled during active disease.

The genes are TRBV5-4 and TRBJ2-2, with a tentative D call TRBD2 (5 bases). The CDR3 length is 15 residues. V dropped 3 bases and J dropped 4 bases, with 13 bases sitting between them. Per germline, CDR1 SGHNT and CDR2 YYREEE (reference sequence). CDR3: CASSSGKSGTGELFF. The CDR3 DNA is TGTGCCAGCAGCTCCGGGAAATCGGGCACCGGGGAGCTGTTTTTT.

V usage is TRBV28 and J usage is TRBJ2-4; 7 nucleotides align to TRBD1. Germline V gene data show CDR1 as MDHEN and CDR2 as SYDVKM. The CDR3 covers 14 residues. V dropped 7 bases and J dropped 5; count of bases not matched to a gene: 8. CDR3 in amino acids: CASNAEGAQNIQYF. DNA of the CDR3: TGTGCCAGCAACGCCGAGGGGGCCCAAAACATTCAGTACTTC.

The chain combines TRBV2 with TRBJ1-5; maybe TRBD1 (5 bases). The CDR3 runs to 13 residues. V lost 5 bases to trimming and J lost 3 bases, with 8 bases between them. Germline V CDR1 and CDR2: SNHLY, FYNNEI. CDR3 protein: CASSPGNNQPQHF. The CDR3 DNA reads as TGTGCCAGCAGTCCAGGGAACAATCAGCCCCAGCATTTT.

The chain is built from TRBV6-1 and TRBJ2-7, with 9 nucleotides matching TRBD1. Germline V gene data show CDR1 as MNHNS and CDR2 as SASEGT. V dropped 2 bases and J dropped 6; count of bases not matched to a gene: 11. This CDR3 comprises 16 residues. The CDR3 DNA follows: TGTGCCAGCAGTGAATCTATGGGGACAGGGTTAGGCGAGCAGTACGTC. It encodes CASSESMGTGLGEQYV.

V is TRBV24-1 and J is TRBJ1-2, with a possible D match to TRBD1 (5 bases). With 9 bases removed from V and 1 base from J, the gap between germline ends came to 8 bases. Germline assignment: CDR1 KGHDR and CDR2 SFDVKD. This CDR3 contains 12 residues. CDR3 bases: TGTGCCACCTCTCAGGGTAACTATGGCTACACCTTC. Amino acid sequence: CATSQGNYGYTF.

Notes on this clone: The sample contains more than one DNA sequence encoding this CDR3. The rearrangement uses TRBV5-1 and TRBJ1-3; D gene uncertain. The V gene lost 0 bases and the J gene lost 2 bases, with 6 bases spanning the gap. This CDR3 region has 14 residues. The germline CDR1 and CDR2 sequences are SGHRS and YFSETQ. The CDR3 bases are TGCGCCAGCAGCTTGGGCGGGACTGGAAACACCATATATTTT. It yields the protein CASSLGGTGNTIYF.

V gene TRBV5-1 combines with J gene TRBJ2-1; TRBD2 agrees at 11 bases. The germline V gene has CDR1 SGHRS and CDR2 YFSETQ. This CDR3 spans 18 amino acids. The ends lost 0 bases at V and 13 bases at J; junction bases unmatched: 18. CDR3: CASSLAPLAGGSLVPQFF. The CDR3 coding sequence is TGCGCCAGCAGCTTGGCGCCATTAGCGGGGGGGTCACTCGTCCCACAGTTCTTC.

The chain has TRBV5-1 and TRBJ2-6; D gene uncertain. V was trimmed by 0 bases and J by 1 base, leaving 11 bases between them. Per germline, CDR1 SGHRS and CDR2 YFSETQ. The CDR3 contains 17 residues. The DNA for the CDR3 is TGCGCCAGCAGCTTGGGAGGCGGAACATCTGGGGCCAACGTCCTGACTTTC. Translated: CASSLGGGTSGANVLTF.

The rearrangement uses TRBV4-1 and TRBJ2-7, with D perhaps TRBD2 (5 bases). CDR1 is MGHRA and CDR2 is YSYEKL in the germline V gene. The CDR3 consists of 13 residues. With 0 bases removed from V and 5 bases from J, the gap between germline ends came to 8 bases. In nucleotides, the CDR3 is TGCGCCAGCAGCCAAGAGGAGGTTGACGAGCAGTACGTC. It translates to CASSQEEVDEQYV.

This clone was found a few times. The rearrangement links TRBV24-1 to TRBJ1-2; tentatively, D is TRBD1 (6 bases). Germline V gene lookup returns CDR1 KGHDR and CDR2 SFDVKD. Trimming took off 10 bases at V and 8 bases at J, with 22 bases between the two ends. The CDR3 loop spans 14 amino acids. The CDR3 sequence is CATSRTRNTGGYTF. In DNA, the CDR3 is TGTGCCACTAGCCGTACACGGAATACAGGGGGCTACACCTTC.

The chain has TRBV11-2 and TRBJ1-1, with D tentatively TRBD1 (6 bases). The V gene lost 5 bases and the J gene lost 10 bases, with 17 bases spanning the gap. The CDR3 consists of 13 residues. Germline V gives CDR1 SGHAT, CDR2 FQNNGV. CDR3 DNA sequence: TGTGCCAGCAGCCCCGGGACAAAGAGAGGAGCTTTCTTT. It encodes CASSPGTKRGAFF.

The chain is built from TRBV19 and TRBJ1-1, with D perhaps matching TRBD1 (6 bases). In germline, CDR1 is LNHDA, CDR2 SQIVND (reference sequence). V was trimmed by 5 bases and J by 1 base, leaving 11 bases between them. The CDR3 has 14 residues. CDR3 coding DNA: TGTGCCAGTAGTCCCAGGGGCGCGAACACTGAAGCTTTCTTT. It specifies CASSPRGANTEAFF.

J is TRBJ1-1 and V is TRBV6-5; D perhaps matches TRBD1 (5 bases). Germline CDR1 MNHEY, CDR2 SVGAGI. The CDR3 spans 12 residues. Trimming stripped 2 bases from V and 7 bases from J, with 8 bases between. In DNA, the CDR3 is TGTGCCAGCAGTTACGTGGGGGGTGAAGCTTTCTTT. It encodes CASSYVGGEAFF.

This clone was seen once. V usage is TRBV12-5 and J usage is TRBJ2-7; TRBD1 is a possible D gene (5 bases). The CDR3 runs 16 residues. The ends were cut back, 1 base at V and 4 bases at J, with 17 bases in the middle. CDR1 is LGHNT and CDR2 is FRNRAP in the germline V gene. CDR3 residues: CASGLARQLLPYEQYV. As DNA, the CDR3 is TGTGCTAGTGGTTTGGCTCGACAGCTACTCCCTTACGAGCAGTACGTC.

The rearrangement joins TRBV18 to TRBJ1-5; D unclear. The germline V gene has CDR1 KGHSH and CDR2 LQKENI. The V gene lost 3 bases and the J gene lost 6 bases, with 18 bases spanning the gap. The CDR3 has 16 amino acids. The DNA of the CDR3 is TGTGCCAGCTCACCTACTGGGAGGAATAATGCTCAGCCCCAGCATTTT. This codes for CASSPTGRNNAQPQHF.

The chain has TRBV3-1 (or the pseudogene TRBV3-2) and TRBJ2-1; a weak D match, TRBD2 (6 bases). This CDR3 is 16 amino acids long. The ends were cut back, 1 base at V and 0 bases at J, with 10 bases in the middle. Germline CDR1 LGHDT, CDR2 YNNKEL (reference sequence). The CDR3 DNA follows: TGTGCCAGCAGCCAAGCCTGGGGAGGCTCCTACAATGAGCAGTTCTTC. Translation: CASSQAWGGSYNEQFF.

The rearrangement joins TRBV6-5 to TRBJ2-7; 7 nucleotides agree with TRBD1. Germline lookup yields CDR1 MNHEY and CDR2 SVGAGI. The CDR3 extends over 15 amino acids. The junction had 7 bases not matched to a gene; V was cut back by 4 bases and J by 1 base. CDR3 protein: CASSSPPTGSYEQYF. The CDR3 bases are TGTGCCAGCAGTTCCCCGCCGACAGGGTCCTACGAGCAGTACTTC.

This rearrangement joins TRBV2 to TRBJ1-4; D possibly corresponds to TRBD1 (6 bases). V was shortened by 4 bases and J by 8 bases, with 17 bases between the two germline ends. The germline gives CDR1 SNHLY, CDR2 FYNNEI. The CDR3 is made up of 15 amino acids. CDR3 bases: TGTGCCAGCAGTGGGTCCAGGGGAGTGGGAGAAAAACTGTTTTTT. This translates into CASSGSRGVGEKLFF.

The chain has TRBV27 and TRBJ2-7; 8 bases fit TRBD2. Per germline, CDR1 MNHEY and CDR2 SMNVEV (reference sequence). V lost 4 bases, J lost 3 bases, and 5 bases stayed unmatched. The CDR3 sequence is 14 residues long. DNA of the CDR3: TGTGCCAGCAGTTACTACGGGGGGGGCTACGAGCAGTACTTC. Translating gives CASSYYGGGYEQYF.

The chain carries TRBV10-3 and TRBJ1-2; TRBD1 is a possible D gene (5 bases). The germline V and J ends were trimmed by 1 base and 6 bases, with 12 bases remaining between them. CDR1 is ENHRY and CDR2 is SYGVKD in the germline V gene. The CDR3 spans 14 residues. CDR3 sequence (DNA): TGTGCCATCAGTGAGTTCGGACACGACGATGGCTACACCTTC. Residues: CAISEFGHDDGYTF.

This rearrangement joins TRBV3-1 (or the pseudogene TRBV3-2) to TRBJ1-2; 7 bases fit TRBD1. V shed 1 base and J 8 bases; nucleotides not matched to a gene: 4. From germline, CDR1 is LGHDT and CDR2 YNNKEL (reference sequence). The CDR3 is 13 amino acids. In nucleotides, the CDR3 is TGTGCCAGCAGCCAAGCTCTACAGGGGGGCTACACCTTC. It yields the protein CASSQALQGGYTF.

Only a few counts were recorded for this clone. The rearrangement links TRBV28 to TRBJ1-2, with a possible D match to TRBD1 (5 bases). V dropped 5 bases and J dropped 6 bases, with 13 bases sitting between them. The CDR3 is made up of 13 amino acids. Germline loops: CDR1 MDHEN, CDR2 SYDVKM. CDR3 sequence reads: CASSPHRNNGYTF. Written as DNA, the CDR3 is TGTGCCAGCAGTCCCCACAGGAATAATGGCTACACCTTC.